This T cell receptor beta chain was captured in a study of cytomegalovirus exposure and HLA in healthy donors. Broader study findings: Most TCR beta V segments were productive about 87% or about 30% of the time in an earlier analysis.

The PCR used 60 Vbeta and 13 Jbeta primers. Profiled with immunoSEQ multiplex PCR; TCRdb holds only in-frame clones, not every one. The sample carries more than 130,000 clones, 60% to 80% recorded once. There are 13 residues in the CDR3. With 6 bases clipped from V and 8 bases from J, the junction kept 6 bases outside the gene matches. The germline V gene encodes CDR1 MNHEY and CDR2 SVGAGI. This clone has a handful of counts. Its antigen remains unidentified. The sequenced sample consisted of PBMCs. The receptor was derived from a woman between 45 and 65 years old in good health and CMV-seronegative. The chain joins TRBV6-5 to TRBJ2-1; the match to TRBD1 covers 8 bases. The CDR3 spells CASRRQGWHEQFF. The CDR3 region has the DNA TGTGCCAGCAGACGACAGGGGTGGCATGAGCAGTTCTTC.